The source of this TCR beta chain is a study of shared clonotypes between healthy human individuals (dated by TCRdb to 2018 to 2021). About the full investigation: A couple of women and a few men aged 18 to 49 years were included in the cohort. For each donor, CD4 naive and CD4 memory were each given three plates, CD8 naive was given two plates, and CD8 memory was given one plate. Blood TCR repertoires of roughly 5 healthy adults were deeply sequenced to estimate repertoire size and the extent of clonotype sharing between individuals. To increase sequencing depth and limit assay-specific biases, TCR repertoire library preparation and sequencing were carried out by different laboratories using diverse techniques. Between about 0.85 and 8.9 billion PBMCs per donor were obtained by leukapheresis.

Using the deep immunoSEQ assay, multiplex PCR amplified TCR CDR3 regions from genomic DNA. Genomic DNA extracted from each cell subset was distributed evenly over all wells of several immunoSEQ 96-well plates, and each plate served as one replicate. For sorted subsets, about 0.2 ug genomic DNA, equal to tens of thousands of T cell genomes, was loaded into each replicate PCR. Purified libraries were quantified with a Qubit 3.0 fluorometer, sized on a Bioanalyzer 2100, and re-quantified with the KAPA Library Quantification kit. Each immunoSEQ 96-well plate was sequenced on its own single-read 150-cycle Illumina NextSeq 550 flow cell. From the authors' description of their analysis: Because only junctional sequences without quality scores were contained in the immunoSEQ output, filtering matching that applied to full-length reads could not be performed. To assign V/J genes and CDR3, sequences were annotated against IMGT germline references using PyIR, a Python wrapper for IgBLAST v1.9. Reads were filtered out if the reads had weak V/J assignments (E-value above 1e-6), no CDR3, stop codons, out-of-frame junctions, or ambiguous translated residues. A V3J clonotype was defined by an identical inferred V gene, J gene, and CDR3 amino acid sequence. Percentage overlap between repertoires was computed as shared unique clonotypes divided by the size of the smaller repertoire. Three approaches were used to assess repertoire richness: RTK rarefaction, the Chao1 estimator, and Recon v2.1 estimates of unobserved clonotypes. Generation probabilities for all TCRbeta clonotypes obtained by the gDNA method from a handful of donors were computed using OLGA. As stored in TCRdb, this immuneACCESS dataset retains in-frame rearrangements with V and J assigned. A fraction of the clones does not appear; measured against another copy, unresolved V genes explain less than half of the discrepancy, and the remainder lacks a known reason. V, J and clone size derive from that table, while D and trimming were established from the DNA sequence. The sample includes about 2.3 million clones, with 92% observed a single time. The ten most abundant clones make up 0.37% of the sample.

Overall results and qualifications from the work: Higher generation probabilities were observed for clonotypes shared by all four sorted-subset donors than for non-shared clonotypes. Only blood was sampled, and tissue TCR repertoires likely differ from those in blood. Based on pairwise subsampling, the degree of clonotype sharing among donors was expected to be affected by sequencing depth. Incomplete sequencing was indicated by rarefaction of sorted-subset datasets, despite the large sequencing depth. Naive subsets generally had larger estimated clonotype richness than memory subsets. Because the study included only a small number of donors, the genetic and exposure-history diversity represented was limited. When several donors were compared, the shared fraction of clonotypes was 5% to 6.5% for naive CD4, less than 4% for naive CD8, more than 2% for memory CD4, and 0.35% to 0.5% for memory CD8.

Healthy HIV-negative adults with no recently reported acute infections or vaccinations were included as donors. Every donor was a Caucasian adult living in Nashville, Tennessee, USA. CD4+ T cells were enriched by magnetic negative selection, after which naive cells were positively selected on CD45RA and the negative fraction was taken as the memory subset. Blood was obtained by leukapheresis, after which PBMCs were separated by Ficoll-Histopaque density gradient centrifugation and cryopreserved in liquid nitrogen vapor phase. Analytical flow cytometry was used to check the purity and quantity of each magnetically sorted T cell population. From each sorted fraction, genomic DNA was isolated and quantified by UV absorbance on a Nanodrop 2000c. The V end gives up 1 base and the J end 2 bases, leaving 8 bases in the junction not matched to a gene. From a lookup of the germline V gene, CDR1 and CDR2 are LGHNT and FRNRAP. The CDR3 spans 17 residues, from the cysteine through the phenylalanine. The entry retains the CDR3 DNA only, 51 bases that are in frame from base 1.

Concerning this clone: Its antigen is not yet known. Per-nucleotide qualities are absent, and no much larger clonotype sits a single base away.

Material: naive CD4+ T cells from PBMCs. This specimen's cell subset or site label, interpreted: CD45RA+ positively selected. This receptor chain uses TRBV12-5 and TRBJ2-1; 7 bases in the junction line up with TRBD2. The TCR sequence derives from a young man in good health. Some clones in this sample may be carry-over from other donors' samples. The CDR3 region has the sequence CASGLGVSGLPYNEQFF. The DNA sequence follows: TGTGCTAGTGGTTTGGGGGTTAGCGGGCTCCCCTACAATGAGCAGTTCTTC.